Listed here are 9 T cell receptor beta chains from one sample, sequenced in a study of neoadjuvant anti-PD-1 for oral cavity cancer. Sample time point: after neoadjuvant nivolumab, at surgical resection. Sequencing was performed with immunoSEQ multiplex PCR; in TCRdb, only in-frame clones are kept and a portion is missing. The table has 72,000 or so clones, approximately 87% seen once. The input for sequencing was PBMCs, taken after nivolumab (anti-PD-1) treatment. The receptor source for this set is a person between 40 and 79 years old with oral cavity squamous cell carcinoma.

This clone was detected only a few times. The chain uses TRBV6-6 and TRBJ2-1; tentative D call: TRBD1 (6 bases). Trimming took 8 bases from V and 8 from J, leaving 10 bases between them. The germline V gene encodes CDR1 MNHNY and CDR2 SVGAGI (reference sequence). CDR3 length equals 11 residues. The CDR3 sequence: CASLKGDEQFF. CDR3 nucleotides: TGTGCCAGCTTAAAGGGGGATGAGCAGTTCTTC.

V is TRBV19 and J is TRBJ2-7; D not resolved. The germline V gene has CDR1 LNHDA and CDR2 SQIVND (reference sequence). This CDR3 has 14 residues. Trimming cost V 5 bases and J 0 bases, with 11 bases left between them. As DNA, the CDR3 is TGTGCCAGTAGTCCTACGCCGAGCTCCTACGAGCAGTACTTC. It is translated as CASSPTPSSYEQYF.

The gene calls are TRBV9 and TRBJ2-2; D remains ambiguous. The CDR3 length is 13 residues. Germline V gene lookup returns CDR1 SGDLS and CDR2 YYNGEE. The V gene lost 0 bases and the J gene lost 9 bases, with 9 bases spanning the gap. CDR3 sequence: CASSVAPARELFF. The CDR3 DNA reads TGTGCCAGCAGCGTAGCGCCCGCTAGGGAGCTGTTTTTT.

J is TRBJ2-2 and V is TRBV19, with a weak D call TRBD1 (5 bases). The germline gives CDR1 LNHDA, CDR2 SQIVND (reference sequence). CDR3 length: 14 residues. Trimming left V 3 bases short and J 4 bases short, with 9 bases between. This CDR3 is CASSMGQITGELFF. The DNA for the CDR3 is TGTGCCAGTAGTATGGGGCAGATCACCGGGGAGCTGTTTTTT.

This clone was detected only once. The chain has TRBV28 and TRBJ1-3; TRBD1 aligns across 8 bases. The CDR3 runs 16 residues. The germline V gene has CDR1 MDHEN and CDR2 SYDVKM. Trimming at V came to 0 bases and at J to 0 bases, leaving 1 base not matched to a gene. The CDR3 DNA is TGTGCCAGCAGTTTATGGACAGGGGACTCTGGAAACACCATATATTTT. This gives the protein CASSLWTGDSGNTIYF.

V is TRBV5-1 and J is TRBJ1-1, with D unclear. This CDR3 is 16 amino acids long. V dropped 3 bases and J dropped 0 bases, with 15 bases sitting between them. Germline values: CDR1 SGHRS, CDR2 YFSETQ. The CDR3 loop is CASSWMDGGMNTEAFF. The CDR3 DNA sequence: TGCGCCAGCAGCTGGATGGACGGTGGGATGAACACTGAAGCTTTCTTT. Variable domain in full (rest from reference TRBV5-1 and TRBJ1-1): KAGVTQTPRYLIKTRGQQVTLSCSPISGHRSVSWYQQTPGQGLQFLFEYFSETQRNKGNFPGRFSGRQFSNSRSEMNVSTLELGDSALYLCASSWMDGGMNTEAFFGQGTRLTVV.

This chain connects TRBV2 to TRBJ2-3; 10 nucleotides line up with TRBD2. CDR1 is SNHLY, CDR2 FYNNEI, per germline. The J segment lost 6 bases and the V segment lost 3 bases, leaving 6 bases of the junction unmatched. The CDR3 covers 15 residues. DNA of the CDR3: TGTGCCAGCAGTGATTGGCTAGCGGGAGCCGATACGCAGTATTTT. Encoded protein: CASSDWLAGADTQYF.

This chain connects TRBV5-1 to TRBJ2-1; possibly TRBD2 for D (5 bases). The length of the CDR3 is 15 residues. Trimming shortened V by 4 bases and J by 5 bases, and 16 bases separated the two germline ends. CDR1 is SGHRS and CDR2 is YFSETQ in the germline V gene. The CDR3 DNA sequence: TGCGCCAGCAGCCTCACCGGGATCAGGAACAATGAGCAGTTCTTC. Protein: CASSLTGIRNNEQFF. Full variable domain (missing parts from reference TRBV5-1 and TRBJ2-1): KAGVTQTPRYLIKTRGQQVTLSCSPISGHRSVSWYQQTPGQGLQFLFEYFSETQRNKGNFPGRFSGRQFSNSRSEMNVSTLELGDSALYLCASSLTGIRNNEQFFGPGTRLTVL.

This clone is medium-sized in the sample. J is TRBJ2-5 and V is TRBV6-6; unclear D gene. Per the germline V gene, CDR1 is MNHNY and CDR2 is SVGAGI (reference sequence). Trimming pared 6 bases from V and 5 bases from J, leaving 19 bases between. The CDR3 has 15 residues. CDR3 in amino acids: CASSNHAGVMETQYF. CDR3 coding DNA: TGTGCCAGCAGCAACCACGCCGGAGTCATGGAGACCCAGTACTTC.